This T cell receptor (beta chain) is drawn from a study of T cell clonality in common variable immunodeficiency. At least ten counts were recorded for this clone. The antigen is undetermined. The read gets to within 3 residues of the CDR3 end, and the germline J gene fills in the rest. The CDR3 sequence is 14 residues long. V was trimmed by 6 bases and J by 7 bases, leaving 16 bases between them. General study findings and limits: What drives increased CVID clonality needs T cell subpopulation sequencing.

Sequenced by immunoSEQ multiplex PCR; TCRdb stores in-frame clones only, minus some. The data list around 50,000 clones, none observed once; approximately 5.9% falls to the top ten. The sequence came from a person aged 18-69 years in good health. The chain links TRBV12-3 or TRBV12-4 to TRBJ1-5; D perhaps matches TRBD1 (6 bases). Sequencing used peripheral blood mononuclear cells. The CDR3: CASSTTGQGQPQHF. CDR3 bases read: TGTGCCAGCAGCACGACAGGCCAGGGACAGCCC.